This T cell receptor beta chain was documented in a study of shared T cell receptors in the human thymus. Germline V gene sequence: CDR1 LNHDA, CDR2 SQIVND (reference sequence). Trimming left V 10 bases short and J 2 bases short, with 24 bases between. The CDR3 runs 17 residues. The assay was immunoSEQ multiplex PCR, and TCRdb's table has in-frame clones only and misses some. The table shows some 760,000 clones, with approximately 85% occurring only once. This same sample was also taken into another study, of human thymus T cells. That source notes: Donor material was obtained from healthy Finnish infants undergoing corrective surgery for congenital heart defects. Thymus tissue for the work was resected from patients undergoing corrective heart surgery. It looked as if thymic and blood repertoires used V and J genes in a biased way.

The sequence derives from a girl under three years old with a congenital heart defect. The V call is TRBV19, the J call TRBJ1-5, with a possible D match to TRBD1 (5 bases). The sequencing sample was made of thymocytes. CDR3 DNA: TGTGCCACTCGCCACGCGGGGGTAGGGAGCGGCAATCAGCCCCAGCATTTT. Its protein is CATRHAGVGSGNQPQHF.